The subject of this entry is one T cell receptor (beta chain). Libraries were prepared by immunoSEQ multiplex PCR; TCRdb keeps only in-frame clonotypes and omits some of them. Of 250,000 to 400,000 clones listed, 88% are singletons. Germline V CDR1 and CDR2: MNHEY, SVGAGI. V lost 0 bases, J lost 4 bases, and 13 bases lay in between. The CDR3 is made up of 16 amino acids. This record belongs to a study of cytomegalovirus exposure and HLA in healthy donors. This receptor was obtained from a man between 25 and 39 years old in good health and CMV-seronegative. The chain links TRBV6-5 to TRBJ2-4; unclear D gene. Sample: PBMCs. CDR3 sequence (DNA): TGTGCCAGCAGTTACTCTCCCTCCGTCCTGAAAAACATTCAGTACTTC. It codes for CASSYSPSVLKNIQYF.